This TCR beta chain was captured by sequencing in a study of blood T cell repertoires in COVID-19. Turning to the study itself: Researchers got acute and convalescent COVID-19 samples from the United States, Italy and Spain. Sources were T cells, B-cell-depleted T cells, or PBMCs; the material itself was cDNA or gDNA.

Participants spanned ages about 18 to 100 years and resided in about 25 US areas. Symptom resolution, clearance, or two negative PCRs marked the recovered donors of Cohort 3. Measured with immunoSEQ multiplex PCR; TCRdb has only the in-frame clones, and not every one. The sample holds about 290,000 clones, around 90% seen once. Sequencing input: PBMCs or T cells enriched from blood (not recorded which). The clonotype was recovered from a woman in her 40s who had recovered from COVID-19.

CDR3 amino acids: CASSPIRTANEKLFF. The CDR3, as DNA: TGTGCCAGCAGCCCTATCCGGACAGCCAATGAAAAACTGTTTTTT. The V gene is TRBV3-1 (or the pseudogene TRBV3-2), the J gene TRBJ1-4; weak D call: TRBD1 (6 bases). V lost 4 bases and J lost 5, with 14 bases in between. The length of the CDR3 is 15 residues. Germline values: CDR1 LGHDT, CDR2 YNNKEL (reference sequence).